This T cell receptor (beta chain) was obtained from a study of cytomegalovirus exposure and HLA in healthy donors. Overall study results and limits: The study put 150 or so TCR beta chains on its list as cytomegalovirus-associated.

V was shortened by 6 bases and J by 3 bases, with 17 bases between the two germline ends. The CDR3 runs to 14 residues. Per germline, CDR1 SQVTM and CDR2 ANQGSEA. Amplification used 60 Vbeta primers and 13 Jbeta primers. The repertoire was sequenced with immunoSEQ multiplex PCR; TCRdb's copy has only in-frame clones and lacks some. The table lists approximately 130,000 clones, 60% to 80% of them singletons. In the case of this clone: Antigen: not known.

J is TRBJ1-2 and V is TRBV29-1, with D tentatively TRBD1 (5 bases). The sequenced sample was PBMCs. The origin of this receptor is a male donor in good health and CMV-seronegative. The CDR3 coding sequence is TGCAGCGTCCCAGGGACCCGGGGGGACTATGGCTACACCTTC. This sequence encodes CSVPGTRGDYGYTF. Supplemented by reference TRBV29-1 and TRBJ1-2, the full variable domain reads SAVISQKPSRDICQRGTSLTIQCQVDSQVTMMFWYRQQPGQSLTLIATANQGSEATYESGFVIDKFPISRPNLTFSTLTVSNMSPEDSSIYLCSVPGTRGDYGYTFGSGTRLTVV.